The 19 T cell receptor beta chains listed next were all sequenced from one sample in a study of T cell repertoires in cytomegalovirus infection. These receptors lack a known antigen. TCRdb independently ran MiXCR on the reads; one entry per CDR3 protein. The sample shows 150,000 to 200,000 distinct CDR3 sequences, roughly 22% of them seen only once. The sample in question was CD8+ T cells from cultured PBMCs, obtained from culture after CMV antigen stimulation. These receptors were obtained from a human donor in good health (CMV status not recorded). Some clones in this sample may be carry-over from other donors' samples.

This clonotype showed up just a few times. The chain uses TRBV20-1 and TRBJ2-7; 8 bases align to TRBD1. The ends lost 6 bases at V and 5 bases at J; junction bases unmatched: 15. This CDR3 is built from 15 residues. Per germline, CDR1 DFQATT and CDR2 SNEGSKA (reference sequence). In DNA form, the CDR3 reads TGCAGTGCCAAATCCCACTTGGACAGGGAGGACGAGCAGTACTTC. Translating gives CSAKSHLDREDEQYF.

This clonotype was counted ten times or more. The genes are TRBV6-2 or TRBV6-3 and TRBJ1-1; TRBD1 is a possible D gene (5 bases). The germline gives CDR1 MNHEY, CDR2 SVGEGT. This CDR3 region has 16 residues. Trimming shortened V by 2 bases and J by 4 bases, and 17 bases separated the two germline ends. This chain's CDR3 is CASSYAVSGDSTEAFF. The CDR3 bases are TGTGCCAGCAGTTACGCCGTGTCCGGGGACTCCACTGAAGCTTTCTTT.

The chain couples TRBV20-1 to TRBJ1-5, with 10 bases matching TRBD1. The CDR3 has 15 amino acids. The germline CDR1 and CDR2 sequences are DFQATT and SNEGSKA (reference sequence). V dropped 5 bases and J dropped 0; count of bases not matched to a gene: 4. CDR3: CSARDRGYSNQPQHF. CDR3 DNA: TGCAGTGCTCGGGACAGGGGCTATAGCAATCAGCCCCAGCATTTT.

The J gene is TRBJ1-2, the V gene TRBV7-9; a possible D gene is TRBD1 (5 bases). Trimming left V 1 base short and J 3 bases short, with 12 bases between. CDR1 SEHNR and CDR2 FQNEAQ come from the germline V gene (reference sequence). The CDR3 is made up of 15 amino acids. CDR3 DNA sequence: TGTGCCAGCAGCTTAGGGGCAGGGCCGGACTATGGCTACACCTTC. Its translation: CASSLGAGPDYGYTF.

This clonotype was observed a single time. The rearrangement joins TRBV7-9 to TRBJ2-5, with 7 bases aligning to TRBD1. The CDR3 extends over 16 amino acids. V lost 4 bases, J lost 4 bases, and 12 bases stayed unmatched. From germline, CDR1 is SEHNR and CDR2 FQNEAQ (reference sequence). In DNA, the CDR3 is TGTGCCAGCAGCTCCCCAGGGGGAATCCAACCAGAGACCCAGTACTTC. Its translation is CASSSPGGIQPETQYF.

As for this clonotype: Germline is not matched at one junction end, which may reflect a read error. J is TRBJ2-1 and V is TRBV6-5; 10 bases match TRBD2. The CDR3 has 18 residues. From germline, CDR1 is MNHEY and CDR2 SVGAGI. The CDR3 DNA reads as TGTGCCCGCAGTGAAAATAGCGGGGGGCTAAGCTCCTACAATGAGCAGTTCTTC. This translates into CARSENSGGLSSYNEQFF.

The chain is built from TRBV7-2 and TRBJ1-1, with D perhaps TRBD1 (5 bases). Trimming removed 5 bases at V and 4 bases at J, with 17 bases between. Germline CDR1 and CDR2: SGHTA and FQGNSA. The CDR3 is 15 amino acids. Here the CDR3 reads CASSPSLGVGTEAFF. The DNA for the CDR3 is TGTGCCAGCAGCCCCTCCCTAGGGGTCGGCACTGAAGCTTTCTTT.

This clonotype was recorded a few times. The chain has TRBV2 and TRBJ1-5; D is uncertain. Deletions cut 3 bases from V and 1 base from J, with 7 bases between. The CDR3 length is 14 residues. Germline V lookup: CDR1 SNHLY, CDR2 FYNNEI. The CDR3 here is CASSDGLSNQPQHF. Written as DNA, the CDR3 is TGTGCCAGCAGTGACGGTTTGAGCAATCAGCCCCAGCATTTT.

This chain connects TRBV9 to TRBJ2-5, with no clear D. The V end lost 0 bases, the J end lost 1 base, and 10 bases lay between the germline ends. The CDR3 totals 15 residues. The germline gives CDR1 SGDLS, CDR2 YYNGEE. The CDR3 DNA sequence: TGTGCCAGCAGCGTAGAAGCAGGCGCCCAAGAGACCCAGTACTTC. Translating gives CASSVEAGAQETQYF.

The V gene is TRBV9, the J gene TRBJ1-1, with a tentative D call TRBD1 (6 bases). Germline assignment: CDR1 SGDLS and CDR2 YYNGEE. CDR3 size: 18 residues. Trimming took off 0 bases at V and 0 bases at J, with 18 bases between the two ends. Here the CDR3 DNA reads TGTGCCAGCAGCGTAGATATATTAGGGGGAGACATGAACACTGAAGCTTTCTTT. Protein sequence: CASSVDILGGDMNTEAFF.

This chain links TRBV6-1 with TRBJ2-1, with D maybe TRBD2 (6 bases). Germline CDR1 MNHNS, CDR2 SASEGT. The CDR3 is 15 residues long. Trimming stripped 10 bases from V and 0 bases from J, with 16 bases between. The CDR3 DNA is TGTGCCACCCCCCAGGCGGGGCGCTCCTACAATGAGCAGTTCTTC. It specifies CATPQAGRSYNEQFF.

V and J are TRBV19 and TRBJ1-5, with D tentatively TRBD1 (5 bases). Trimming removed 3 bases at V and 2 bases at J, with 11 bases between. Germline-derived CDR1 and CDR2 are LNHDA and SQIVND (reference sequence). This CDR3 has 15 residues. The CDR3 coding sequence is TGTGCCAGTAGTATGCAAGGGGTGGGCAATCAGCCCCAGCATTTT. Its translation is CASSMQGVGNQPQHF.

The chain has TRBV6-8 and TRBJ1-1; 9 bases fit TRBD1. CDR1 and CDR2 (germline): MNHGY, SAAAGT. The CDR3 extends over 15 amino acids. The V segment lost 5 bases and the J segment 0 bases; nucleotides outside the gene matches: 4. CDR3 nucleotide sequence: TGTGCCAGCAGTCCCCGACAGGGGGTGAACACTGAAGCTTTCTTT. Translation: CASSPRQGVNTEAFF.

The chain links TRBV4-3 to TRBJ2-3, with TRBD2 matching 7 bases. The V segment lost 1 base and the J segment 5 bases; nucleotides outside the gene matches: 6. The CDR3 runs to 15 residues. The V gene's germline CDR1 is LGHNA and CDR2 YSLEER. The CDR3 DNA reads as TGCGCCAGCAGCCAAGGGGAGCGGGGATTAGATACGCAGTATTTT. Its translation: CASSQGERGLDTQYF.

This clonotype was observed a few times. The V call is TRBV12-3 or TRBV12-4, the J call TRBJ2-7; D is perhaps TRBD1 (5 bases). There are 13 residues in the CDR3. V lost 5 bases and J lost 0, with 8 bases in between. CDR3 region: CASSTDSSYEQYF. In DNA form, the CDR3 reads TGTGCCAGCAGTACTGACAGCTCCTACGAGCAGTACTTC.

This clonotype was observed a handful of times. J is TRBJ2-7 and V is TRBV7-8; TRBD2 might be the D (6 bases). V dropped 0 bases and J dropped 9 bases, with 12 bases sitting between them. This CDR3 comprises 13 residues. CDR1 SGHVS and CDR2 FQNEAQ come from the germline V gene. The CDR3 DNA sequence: TGTGCCAGCAGCTTAGCGCTGGGGGAGGTGCAGTACTTC. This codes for CASSLALGEVQYF. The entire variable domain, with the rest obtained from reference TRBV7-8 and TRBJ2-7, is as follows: GAGVSQSPRYKVAKRGQDVALRCDPISGHVSLFWYQQALGQGPEFLTYFQNEAQLDKSGLPSDRFFAERPEGSVSTLKIQRTQQEDSAVYLCASSLALGEVQYFGPGTRLTVT.

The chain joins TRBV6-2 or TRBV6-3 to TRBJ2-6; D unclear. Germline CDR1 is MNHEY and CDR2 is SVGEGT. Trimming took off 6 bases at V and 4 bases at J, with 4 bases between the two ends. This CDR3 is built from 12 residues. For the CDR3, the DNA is TGTGCCAGCAGCCACGGGGCCAACGTCCTGACTTTC. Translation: CASSHGANVLTF.

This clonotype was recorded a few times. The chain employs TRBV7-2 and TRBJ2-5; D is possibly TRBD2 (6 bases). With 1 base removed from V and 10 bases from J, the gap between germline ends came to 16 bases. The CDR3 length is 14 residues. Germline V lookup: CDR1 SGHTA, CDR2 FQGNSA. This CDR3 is CASSLVEIADGQYF. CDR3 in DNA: TGTGCCAGCAGCTTAGTAGAAATAGCGGATGGCCAGTACTTC.

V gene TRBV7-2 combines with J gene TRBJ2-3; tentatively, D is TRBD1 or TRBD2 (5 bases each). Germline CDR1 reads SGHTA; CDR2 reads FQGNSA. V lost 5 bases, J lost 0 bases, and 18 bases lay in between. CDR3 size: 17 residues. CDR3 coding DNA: TGTGCCAGCAGCCAACCGTCGGAGAGGGGTAGCACAGATACGCAGTATTTT. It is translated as CASSQPSERGSTDTQYF.